Sequencing of this T cell receptor (beta chain) was carried out in a study of blood T cell repertoires in COVID-19. Study-level background: Donors in Cohort 3 who had recovered were those with two negative PCRs, healthcare professional clearance, or resolution of their symptoms.

The CDR3 is 17 amino acids. Trimming at V came to 5 bases and at J to 5 bases, leaving 10 bases not matched to a gene. Germline V gene data show CDR1 as MGHDK and CDR2 as SYGVNS. Clones were sequenced by immunoSEQ multiplex PCR, and TCRdb holds only the in-frame ones, with some missing. Of hundreds of thousands of clones in the sample, more than 70% were seen once. Recruits, aged about 18 to 100 years, lived in some 25 US areas. Sequencing used PBMCs or T cells enriched from blood (not recorded which). The clonotype comes from a man aged 35 to 55 in a cohort exposed to, infected with or recovered from COVID-19 (not recorded which). This chain uses TRBV25-1 with TRBJ2-1, with 12 bases fitting TRBD2. The CDR3 protein is CASSSTRTSGTHNEQFF. The CDR3, as DNA: TGTGCCAGCAGTTCTACCAGGACTAGCGGGACCCACAATGAGCAGTTCTTC. Supplemented by reference TRBV25-1 and TRBJ2-1, the full variable domain reads EADIYQTPRYLVIGTGKKITLECSQTMGHDKMYWYQQDPGMELHLIHYSYGVNSTEKGDLSSESTVSRIRTEHFPLTLESARPSHTSQYLCASSSTRTSGTHNEQFFGPGTRLTVL.